This is a list of T cell receptor beta chains from one sample in a study of stem cell transplantation in POMP-related autoinflammatory disease. Sequencing was performed with immunoSEQ multiplex PCR; in TCRdb, only in-frame clones are kept and a portion is missing. The data hold more than 25,000 clones, with 88% observed a single time. The sequenced sample was CD4+ T cells from PBMCs, obtained before stem cell transplantation. The receptors here all came from a human donor with POMP-related autoinflammation and immune dysregulation (PRAID). Both conserved end residues are part of each CDR3. Fields, in order: J gene, clone size, V gene, D gene, CDR3 length, CDR3 DNA, CDR3 protein. The D gene is left open where the match is weak. Some rows mark clone size as missing; the rest say once, few, many or name a class of expanded clone.

>TRBJ1-1|once|TRBV27|TRBD1|15
TGTGCCAGCAGTCCCTGGACAGGGGCGAACACTGAAGCTTTCTTT
CASSPWTGANTEAFF
>TRBJ1-6|once|TRBV7-9|NA|17
TGTGCCAGCAGCTTAACATACCAGGGAACTCATAATTCACCCCTCCACTTT
CASSLTYQGTHNSPLHF
>TRBJ2-3|NA|TRBV18|NA|17
TGTGCCAGCTCTCCCCAAGCACAGGGAGTTCCCACAGATACGCAGTATTTT
CASSPQAQGVPTDTQYF
>TRBJ2-7|NA|TRBV6-6|TRBD1|15
TGTGCCAGCAGTTACCGGACAGGGAGGTCCTACGAGCAGTACTTC
CASSYRTGRSYEQYF
>TRBJ2-1|NA|TRBV5-4|NA|15
TGTGCCAGCAGCTCCCCCGGGACTGTCGGACATGAGCAGTTCTTC
CASSSPGTVGHEQFF
>TRBJ2-7|NA|TRBV7-5|NA|12
TGTGTCAGAAGCCCATTGGGGTCTTGCTGGTACTTC
CVRSPLGSCWYF
>TRBJ2-5|NA|TRBV19|TRBD2|15
TGTGCCAGTAGTATAGTGGACGGGGGGAGAGAGACCCAGTACTTC
CASSIVDGGRETQYF
>TRBJ1-3|few|TRBV19|NA|15
TGTGCCAGTAGGTCGGGAGGCAACTCTGGAAACACCATATATTTT
CASRSGGNSGNTIYF
>TRBJ1-6|few|TRBV2|NA|14
TGTGCCAGCAGAGTGAGCTCCTATAATTCACCCCTCCACTTT
CASRVSSYNSPLHF
>TRBJ1-5|NA|TRBV30|TRBD1|13
TGTGCCTGGAGTGGACAGGGGGCTCAGCCCCAGCATTTT
CAWSGQGAQPQHF
>TRBJ1-1|once|TRBV18|TRBD1|17
TGTGCCAGCTCACCACCGGGCCGTCGGCAGGGGGCGGTTGAAGCTTTCTTT
CASSPPGRRQGAVEAFF
>TRBJ1-1|NA|TRBV2|NA|14
TGTGCCAGCATCCCTGCGGGGTGGAACACTGAAGCTTTCTTT
CASIPAGWNTEAFF
>TRBJ1-1|NA|TRBV10-3|NA|14
TGTGCCATCAGTGACAGGGTGGGTGGTACTGAAGCTTTCTTT
CAISDRVGGTEAFF